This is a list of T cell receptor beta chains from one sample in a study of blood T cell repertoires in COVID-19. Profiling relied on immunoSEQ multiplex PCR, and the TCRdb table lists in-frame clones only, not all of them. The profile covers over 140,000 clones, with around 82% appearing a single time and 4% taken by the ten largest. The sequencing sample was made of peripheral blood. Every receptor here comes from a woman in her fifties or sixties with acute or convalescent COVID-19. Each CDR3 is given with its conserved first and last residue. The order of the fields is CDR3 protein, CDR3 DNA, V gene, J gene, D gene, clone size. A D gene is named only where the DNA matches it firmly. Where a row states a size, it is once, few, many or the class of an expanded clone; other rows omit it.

CDR3aa: CASSGPAGAYEQYF
CDR3nt: TGTGCCAGCAGCGGGCCAGCGGGAGCCTACGAGCAGTACTTC
v_gene: TRBV7-2
j_gene: TRBJ2-7
d_gene: TRBD2
abundance: once

CDR3aa: CASSLTLGQGGSPLHF
CDR3nt: TGCGCCAGCAGCCTAACCCTGGGACAGGGGGGCTCACCCCTCCACTTT
v_gene: TRBV5-1
j_gene: TRBJ1-6
d_gene: TRBD1
abundance: .

CDR3aa: CASSVETGSGANVLTF
CDR3nt: TGTGCCAGCAGTGTAGAGACAGGGTCTGGGGCCAACGTCCTGACTTTC
v_gene: TRBV28
j_gene: TRBJ2-6
d_gene: TRBD1
abundance: .

CDR3aa: CASRGLAEGSHEQYF
CDR3nt: TGTGCCAGCAGGGGCCTAGCGGAGGGGTCCCACGAGCAGTACTTC
v_gene: TRBV6-5
j_gene: TRBJ2-7
d_gene: TRBD2
abundance: .

CDR3aa: CASSLGPTGNQETQYF
CDR3nt: TGCGCCAGCAGCTTGGGGCCAACAGGAAACCAAGAGACCCAGTACTTC
v_gene: TRBV5-1
j_gene: TRBJ2-5
d_gene: .
abundance: .

CDR3aa: CASKAGTLGDTQYF
CDR3nt: TGTGCCAGCAAAGCCGGGACTCTTGGAGATACGCAGTATTTT
v_gene: TRBV6-5
j_gene: TRBJ2-3
d_gene: .
abundance: few

CDR3aa: CASTVNLGQPFSTEAFF
CDR3nt: TGTGCCAGCACCGTTAATTTAGGACAGCCTTTTAGTACTGAAGCTTTCTTT
v_gene: TRBV28
j_gene: TRBJ1-1
d_gene: .
abundance: .

CDR3aa: CASGLARSYNEQFF
CDR3nt: TGTGCCAGCGGACTAGCGCGGTCCTACAATGAGCAGTTCTTC
v_gene: TRBV2
j_gene: TRBJ2-1
d_gene: TRBD2
abundance: once

CDR3aa: CASSSLQGSYEQYF
CDR3nt: TGTGCCAGCAGTTCTCTACAGGGATCCTACGAGCAGTACTTC
v_gene: TRBV6-5
j_gene: TRBJ2-7
d_gene: .
abundance: .

CDR3aa: CASGRQGNTEAFF
CDR3nt: TGTGCTAGTGGCAGACAGGGGAACACTGAAGCTTTCTTT
v_gene: TRBV12-5
j_gene: TRBJ1-1
d_gene: TRBD1
abundance: .

CDR3aa: CASSPGQGVNTEAFF
CDR3nt: TGTGCCAGCAGTCCCGGACAGGGAGTAAACACTGAAGCTTTCTTT
v_gene: TRBV9
j_gene: TRBJ1-1
d_gene: TRBD1
abundance: .

CDR3aa: CASSFLAGAYEQYF
CDR3nt: TGTGCCAGCAGTTTTTTAGCGGGAGCCTACGAGCAGTACTTC
v_gene: TRBV28
j_gene: TRBJ2-7
d_gene: TRBD2
abundance: .

CDR3aa: CASSDGAGAEFYEQYF
CDR3nt: TGTGCCAGCAGTGACGGGGCGGGGGCGGAATTCTACGAGCAGTACTTC
v_gene: TRBV2
j_gene: TRBJ2-7
d_gene: .
abundance: .

CDR3aa: CASSLSKTGYNEQFF
CDR3nt: TGTGCCAGCAGTTTATCGAAAACGGGTTACAATGAGCAGTTCTTC
v_gene: TRBV28
j_gene: TRBJ2-1
d_gene: .
abundance: .

CDR3aa: CASSPQEVGQPQHF
CDR3nt: TGTGCCAGCTCACCACAGGAGGTGGGTCAGCCCCAGCATTTT
v_gene: TRBV18
j_gene: TRBJ1-5
d_gene: .
abundance: .

CDR3aa: CSMRGTQSYNEQFF
CDR3nt: TGCAGCATGAGGGGGACCCAGTCCTACAATGAGCAGTTCTTC
v_gene: TRBV29-1
j_gene: TRBJ2-1
d_gene: .
abundance: few

CDR3aa: CASRLRQVGEKLFF
CDR3nt: TGTGCCAGCAGGCTTAGACAGGTCGGCGAAAAACTGTTTTTT
v_gene: TRBV28
j_gene: TRBJ1-4
d_gene: .
abundance: few

CDR3aa: CASSDGPENSPLHF
CDR3nt: TGTGCCAGCAGCGACGGCCCGGAGAATTCACCCCTCCACTTT
v_gene: TRBV9
j_gene: TRBJ1-6
d_gene: .
abundance: .

CDR3aa: CASSALRGPGFF
CDR3nt: TGTGCCAGCAGTGCCCTGCGGGGGCCGGGGTTCTTC
v_gene: TRBV27
j_gene: TRBJ2-1
d_gene: .
abundance: .

CDR3aa: CASSPAGGLTDTQYF
CDR3nt: TGCGCCAGCAGCCCAGCGGGGGGCCTCACAGATACGCAGTATTTT
v_gene: TRBV5-1
j_gene: TRBJ2-3
d_gene: TRBD2
abundance: .

CDR3aa: CASSPLEFWADTQYF
CDR3nt: TGTGCCAGCTCCCCTCTAGAGTTCTGGGCAGATACGCAGTATTTT
v_gene: TRBV27
j_gene: TRBJ2-3
d_gene: .
abundance: .

CDR3aa: CASSLGQGRLSREQYF
CDR3nt: TGTGCCAGCAGCTTAGGCCAGGGCCGGTTAAGCCGGGAGCAGTACTTC
v_gene: TRBV13
j_gene: TRBJ2-7
d_gene: .
abundance: .

CDR3aa: CASSLKLDEQYF
CDR3nt: TGTGCCAGCAGCTTGAAGTTAGACGAGCAGTACTTC
v_gene: TRBV5-4
j_gene: TRBJ2-7
d_gene: .
abundance: .

CDR3aa: CASTSGTGGSGELFF
CDR3nt: TGTGCCAGCACCTCCGGGACAGGGGGCTCCGGGGAGCTGTTTTTT
v_gene: TRBV2
j_gene: TRBJ2-2
d_gene: TRBD1
abundance: .

CDR3aa: CASSVGFGLAGKETQYF
CDR3nt: TGTGCCAGCAGCGTTGGGTTCGGTCTAGCGGGAAAAGAGACCCAGTACTTC
v_gene: TRBV11-3
j_gene: TRBJ2-5
d_gene: TRBD2
abundance: .

CDR3aa: CASGGAGRTDTQYF
CDR3nt: TGTGCCAGCGGGGGAGCGGGGCGCACAGATACGCAGTATTTT
v_gene: TRBV27
j_gene: TRBJ2-3
d_gene: TRBD2
abundance: .

CDR3aa: CASSVAGVGLQETQYF
CDR3nt: TGTGCCAGCAGCGTAGCGGGAGTAGGTCTCCAAGAGACCCAGTACTTC
v_gene: TRBV5-6
j_gene: TRBJ2-5
d_gene: TRBD2
abundance: .

CDR3aa: CASSLDRTNEKLFF
CDR3nt: TGTGCCAGCAGCTTGGACAGAACTAATGAAAAACTGTTTTTT
v_gene: TRBV5-4
j_gene: TRBJ1-4
d_gene: .
abundance: .

CDR3aa: CASSSQGFDTEAFF
CDR3nt: TGTGCCAGCTCTTCACAGGGCTTCGACACTGAAGCTTTCTTT
v_gene: TRBV18
j_gene: TRBJ1-1
d_gene: .
abundance: .

CDR3aa: CASSLWTSGTRGDTQYF
CDR3nt: TGCGCCAGCAGCTTGTGGACTAGCGGGACTCGAGGAGATACGCAGTATTTT
v_gene: TRBV5-1
j_gene: TRBJ2-3
d_gene: TRBD2
abundance: .

CDR3aa: CASSAGLAENEQFF
CDR3nt: TGCGCCAGCAGCGCCGGACTAGCGGAAAATGAGCAGTTCTTC
v_gene: TRBV5-1
j_gene: TRBJ2-1
d_gene: TRBD2
abundance: .

CDR3aa: CATSDASRYPFNGYTF
CDR3nt: TGTGCCACCAGTGATGCTTCCAGGTACCCATTTAATGGCTACACCTTC
v_gene: TRBV24-1
j_gene: TRBJ1-2
d_gene: .
abundance: .

CDR3aa: CASKGVTVPYEQYF
CDR3nt: TGTGCCAGCAAAGGTGTGACAGTCCCCTACGAGCAGTACTTC
v_gene: TRBV6-6
j_gene: TRBJ2-7
d_gene: .
abundance: .

CDR3aa: CATARGVADNEQYF
CDR3nt: TGTGCCACCGCGAGAGGGGTAGCGGACAACGAGCAGTACTTC
v_gene: TRBV24-1
j_gene: TRBJ2-7
d_gene: .
abundance: once

CDR3aa: CASSLVSGKGTGELFF
CDR3nt: TGTGCCAGCAGTTTGGTTTCAGGGAAGGGTACCGGGGAGCTGTTTTTT
v_gene: TRBV28
j_gene: TRBJ2-2
d_gene: .
abundance: .

CDR3aa: CASSRSGHFMNTEAFF
CDR3nt: TGTGCCAGCAGCCGATCGGGACACTTCATGAACACTGAAGCTTTCTTT
v_gene: TRBV7-6
j_gene: TRBJ1-1
d_gene: .
abundance: .

CDR3aa: CASSSDQGALHF
CDR3nt: TGTGCCAGCAGTTCCGACCAGGGGGCCCTCCACTTT
v_gene: TRBV12-3/TRBV12-4
j_gene: TRBJ1-6
d_gene: TRBD1
abundance: .

CDR3aa: CASSRRTGSYEQYF
CDR3nt: TGTGCCAGCAGCAGAAGGACAGGGAGCTACGAGCAGTACTTC
v_gene: TRBV27
j_gene: TRBJ2-7
d_gene: TRBD1
abundance: .

CDR3aa: CATQDISNTEAFF
CDR3nt: TGTGCCACCCAGGACATATCGAACACTGAAGCTTTCTTT
v_gene: TRBV25-1
j_gene: TRBJ1-1
d_gene: .
abundance: .

CDR3aa: CASSWDSLKSYF
CDR3nt: TGTGCCAGCAGTTGGGACAGCCTAAAGTCGTACTTC
v_gene: TRBV2
j_gene: TRBJ2-7
d_gene: TRBD1
abundance: .

CDR3aa: CASSPRQGLSYEQYF
CDR3nt: TGTGCCAGCTCCCCCCGACAGGGTCTCTCCTACGAGCAGTACTTC
v_gene: TRBV18
j_gene: TRBJ2-7
d_gene: TRBD1
abundance: .